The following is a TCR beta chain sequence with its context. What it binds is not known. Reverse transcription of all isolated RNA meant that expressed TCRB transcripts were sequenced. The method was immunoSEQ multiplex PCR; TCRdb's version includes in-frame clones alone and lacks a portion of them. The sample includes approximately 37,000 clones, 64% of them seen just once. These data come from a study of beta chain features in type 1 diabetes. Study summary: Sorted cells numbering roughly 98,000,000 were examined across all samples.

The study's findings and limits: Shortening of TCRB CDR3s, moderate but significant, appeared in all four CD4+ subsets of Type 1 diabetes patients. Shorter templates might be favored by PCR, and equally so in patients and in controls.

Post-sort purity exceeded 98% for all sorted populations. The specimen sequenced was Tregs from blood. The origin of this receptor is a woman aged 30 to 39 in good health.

CDR3 protein: CASSIRTSGTYNEQFF. The CDR3, as DNA: TGTGCCAGCAGCATCCGGACTAGCGGTACCTACAATGAGCAGTTCTTC. The chain couples TRBV4-2 to TRBJ2-1, with TRBD2 identical over 10 bases. The CDR3 runs 16 residues. Germline-derived CDR1 and CDR2 are LGHNA and YNFKEQ. The V segment lost 5 bases and the J segment 2 bases; nucleotides outside the gene matches: 6.